A single sample gave rise to the 20 T cell receptor beta chains below, sequenced in a study of OX40 agonist ivuxolimab in advanced cancers. Receptors were amplified or captured by the immunoSEQ multiplex PCR assay. TCRdb re-hosts the immuneACCESS table, in-frame sequences only. Its copies lack some clones; in the studies checked, an unresolved V gene accounts for under half of them, and the cause for the rest is not known. Recorded for this sample are roughly 80,000 clones; around 83% of them occurred a single time. The ten biggest clones cover roughly 0.77% of the sample. This sample comprised CD4+ or CD8+ T cells sorted from blood, obtained in a trial of the OX40 agonist ivuxolimab. The origin of the receptors is an adult with an advanced solid tumor such as melanoma, head and neck, liver or kidney cancer.

The CDR3 region is CASTHGGGGANYGYTF. As DNA, the CDR3 is TGTGCCAGCACCCATGGGGGAGGGGGGGCCAACTATGGCTACACCTTC. V and J are TRBV6-6 and TRBJ1-2; a possible D gene is TRBD1 (6 bases). The CDR3 spans 16 residues. Trimming pared 7 bases from V and 2 bases from J, leaving 20 bases between. CDR1 is MNHNY, CDR2 SVGAGI, per germline (reference sequence).

The V and J genes are TRBV29-1 and TRBJ1-1; D might be TRBD1 (5 bases). Trimming removed 5 bases from V and 7 bases from J, with 11 bases in between. The CDR3 is made up of 11 amino acids. In germline, CDR1 is SQVTM, CDR2 ANQGSEA. The CDR3 region is CSVRGGSEAFF. CDR3 DNA sequence: TGCAGCGTTCGGGGGGGTAGTGAAGCTTTCTTT.

This clone was seen a single time. The CDR3 here is CASRQRSSGRNTGELFF. The CDR3 region has the DNA TGTGCCAGTCGCCAACGATCTAGCGGGAGGAACACCGGGGAGCTGTTTTTT. The rearrangement links TRBV7-2 to TRBJ2-2, with 10 bases aligning to TRBD2. CDR1 and CDR2 from the germline V gene are SGHTA and FQGNSA. The junction had 11 bases not matched to a gene; V was cut back by 9 bases and J by 1 base. This CDR3 comprises 17 residues.

This clone was seen more than once but under ten times. This rearrangement joins TRBV4-1 to TRBJ2-7; TRBD1 aligns across 8 bases. The CDR3 has 16 amino acids. V was clipped by 2 bases and J by 3 bases; unmatched bases: 9. Germline values: CDR1 MGHRA, CDR2 YSYEKL. The CDR3 region is CASSQNSGQGIYEQYF. The CDR3 DNA reads TGCGCCAGCAGCCAAAATTCCGGACAGGGAATCTACGAGCAGTACTTC.

The V call is TRBV6-1, the J call TRBJ2-3; D uncertain. The CDR3 consists of 13 residues. V lost 7 bases to trimming and J lost 0 bases, with 8 bases between them. Germline V gene data show CDR1 as MNHNS and CDR2 as SASEGT. The CDR3 is CASTETSTDTQYF. The CDR3 DNA follows: TGTGCCAGCACAGAGACTAGCACAGATACGCAGTATTTT.

This clone was seen only once. The gene calls are TRBV10-3 and TRBJ2-7, with no clear D. This CDR3 spans 12 amino acids. V was trimmed by 0 bases and J by 5 bases, leaving 5 bases between them. Germline loops: CDR1 ENHRY, CDR2 SYGVKD. The CDR3 spells CAISESLNEQYF. DNA of the CDR3: TGTGCCATCAGTGAGTCCTTAAACGAGCAGTACTTC.

This clone was detected only once. DNA of the CDR3: TGTGCCAGCAGGAGACAGGGGGATAGTAGCACTGAAGCTTTCTTT. Its protein is CASRRQGDSSTEAFF. The V and J genes are TRBV6-5 and TRBJ1-1; 9 nucleotides line up with TRBD1. The germline gives CDR1 MNHEY, CDR2 SVGAGI. V shed 6 bases and J 4 bases; nucleotides not matched to a gene: 9. The CDR3 is made up of 15 amino acids.

This sequence joins TRBV6-5 and TRBJ2-5; a possible D gene is TRBD1 (7 bases). V was cut by 2 bases and J by 3 bases, with 16 bases left in between. The CDR3 contains 16 residues. Germline V gene sequence: CDR1 MNHEY, CDR2 SVGAGI. CDR3 DNA sequence: TGTGCCAGCAGTTACACAATGGCAGGGGGGAAAGAGACCCAGTACTTC. Protein product: CASSYTMAGGKETQYF.

This rearrangement joins TRBV7-9 to TRBJ1-1; a weak D match, TRBD1 (5 bases). From germline, CDR1 is SEHNR and CDR2 FQNEAQ (reference sequence). CDR3 length: 14 amino acids. V lost 5 bases, J lost 0 bases, and 10 bases lay in between. CDR3 loop: CASSTQVMNTEAFF. The CDR3 DNA is TGTGCCAGCAGCACACAGGTGATGAACACTGAAGCTTTCTTT.

The chain combines TRBV4-1 with TRBJ1-2; D is undetermined. There are 13 residues in the CDR3. The V and J ends lost 1 base and 7 bases respectively, with 10 bases between them. Looked up from germline, CDR1 is MGHRA and CDR2 is YSYEKL. This chain's CDR3 is CASSQGPDAGYTF. The CDR3 DNA reads TGCGCCAGCAGCCAAGGGCCAGATGCTGGCTACACCTTC.

This chain links TRBV28 with TRBJ2-1, with 7 bases identical to TRBD1. Germline lookup yields CDR1 MDHEN and CDR2 SYDVKM. Trimming cost V 7 bases and J 9 bases; bases outside gene matches: 12. The CDR3 is 14 residues long. CDR3 bases: TGTGCCAGCACCCCTAACGACAGGGCCGGTGAGCAGTTCTTC. Protein product: CASTPNDRAGEQFF.

V is TRBV7-2 and J is TRBJ2-3; 9 bases are shared with TRBD2. Germline V gene lookup returns CDR1 SGHTA and CDR2 FQGNSA. The CDR3 runs 17 residues. V lost 0 bases, J lost 0 bases, and 4 bases stayed unmatched. CDR3 amino acids: CASSLALAGYSTDTQYF. CDR3 nucleotides: TGTGCCAGCAGCTTAGCCCTAGCGGGGTACAGCACAGATACGCAGTATTTT.

The chain employs TRBV6-5 and TRBJ2-7, with D perhaps matching TRBD1 or TRBD2 (6 bases each). V was clipped by 0 bases and J by 3 bases, with 12 bases between them. The CDR3 has 15 amino acids. The V gene's germline CDR1 is MNHEY and CDR2 SVGAGI. The CDR3 loop is CASSYSTGALYEQYF. CDR3 bases: TGTGCCAGCAGTTACTCGACGGGGGCCCTCTACGAGCAGTACTTC.

The V gene is TRBV18, the J gene TRBJ2-7, with D unclear. CDR3 size: 14 residues. The germline CDR1 and CDR2 sequences are KGHSH and LQKENI. V was trimmed by 3 bases and J by 5 bases, leaving 14 bases between them. Written as DNA, the CDR3 is TGTGCCAGCTCACCCCTTTCGGCAGACCACGAGCAGTACTTC. The encoded protein is CASSPLSADHEQYF.

The chain joins TRBV30 to TRBJ2-1, with TRBD2 as a possible D gene (6 bases). The CDR3 loop spans 14 amino acids. The ends were cut back, 0 bases at V and 5 bases at J, with 11 bases in the middle. Germline CDR1 GTSNPN, CDR2 SVGIG (reference sequence). The DNA for the CDR3 is TGTGCCTGGAGTGTAGGACTATCGGACAATGAGCAGTTCTTC. This gives the protein CAWSVGLSDNEQFF.

The V call is TRBV10-3, the J call TRBJ2-3; D possibly uses TRBD1 or TRBD2 (5 bases each). The V gene's germline CDR1 is ENHRY and CDR2 SYGVKD. Trimming took off 3 bases at V and 0 bases at J, with 13 bases between the two ends. CDR3 length equals 16 residues. In DNA, the CDR3 is TGTGCCATCAGTGATTATCCCGGGGCTAGCACAGATACGCAGTATTTT. Encoded protein: CAISDYPGASTDTQYF.

V and J are TRBV18 and TRBJ1-1; no firm D call. Trimming cost V 3 bases and J 2 bases, with 7 bases left between them. From germline, CDR1 is KGHSH and CDR2 LQKENI. The CDR3 contains 13 residues. CDR3 sequence reads: CASSPQINTEAFF. The CDR3 DNA reads TGTGCCAGCTCACCTCAAATTAACACTGAAGCTTTCTTT.

The chain couples TRBV7-9 to TRBJ2-2, with D perhaps TRBD1 or TRBD2 (5 bases each). Per germline, CDR1 SEHNR and CDR2 FQNEAQ (reference sequence). The CDR3 sequence is 16 residues long. V gave up 6 bases and J gave up 4 bases, with 18 bases separating them. CDR3 sequence (DNA): TGTGCCAGCAGGTCCGGGACCTCAAGGGCCACCGGGGAGCTGTTTTTT. It translates to CASRSGTSRATGELFF.

The chain joins TRBV18 to TRBJ1-1, with 7 bases fitting TRBD1. Per germline, CDR1 KGHSH and CDR2 LQKENI. The CDR3 has 15 residues. The junction had 4 bases not matched to a gene; V was cut back by 0 bases and J by 3 bases. The DNA of the CDR3 is TGTGCCAGCTCACCACCGACAGGGCGGGACACTGAAGCTTTCTTT. Its protein product is CASSPPTGRDTEAFF. Full variable domain (missing parts from reference TRBV18 and TRBJ1-1): NAGVMQNPRHLVRRRGQEARLRCSPMKGHSHVYWYRQLPEEGLKFMVYLQKENIIDESGMPKERFSAEFPKEGPSILRIQQVVRGDSAAYFCASSPPTGRDTEAFFGQGTRLTVV.

V usage is TRBV1 and J usage is TRBJ2-2; TRBD2, the table's D call, lacks a check against the DNA. TRBV1 is annotated as a pseudogene. This CDR3 comprises 19 residues. The CDR3, as DNA: TGCACCAGCAGCCCCCGGGTCATACTAAGCGGGGGGAACACCGGGGAGCTGTTTTTT. Its protein is CTSSPRVILSGGNTGELFF.